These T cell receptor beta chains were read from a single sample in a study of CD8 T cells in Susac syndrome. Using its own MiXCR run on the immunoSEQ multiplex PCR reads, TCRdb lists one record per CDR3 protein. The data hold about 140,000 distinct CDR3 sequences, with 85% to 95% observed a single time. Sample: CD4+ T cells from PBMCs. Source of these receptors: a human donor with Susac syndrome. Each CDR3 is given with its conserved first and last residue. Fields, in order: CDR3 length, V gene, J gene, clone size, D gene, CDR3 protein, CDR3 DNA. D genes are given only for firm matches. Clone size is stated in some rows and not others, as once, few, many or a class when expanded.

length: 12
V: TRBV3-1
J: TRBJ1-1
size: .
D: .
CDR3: CASSQGITEAFF
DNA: TGTGCCAGCAGCCAAGGGATCACTGAAGCTTTCTTT

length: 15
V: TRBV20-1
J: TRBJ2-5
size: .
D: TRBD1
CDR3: CSARDPRTGGETQYF
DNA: TGCAGTGCTAGAGACCCGAGGACAGGGGGGGAGACCCAGTACTTC

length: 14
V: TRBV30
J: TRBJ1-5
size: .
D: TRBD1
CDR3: CAWSRGSGNQPQHF
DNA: TGTGCCTGGAGCAGGGGGTCGGGAAATCAGCCCCAGCATTTT

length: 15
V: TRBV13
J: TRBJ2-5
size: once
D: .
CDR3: CASSIRAPLQETQYF
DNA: TGTGCCAGCAGCATCCGGGCACCGCTCCAAGAGACCCAGTACTTC

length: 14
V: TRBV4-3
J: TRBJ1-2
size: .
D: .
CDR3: CASSQESGVGGYTF
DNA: TGCGCCAGCAGCCAAGAATCAGGGGTTGGTGGCTACACCTTC

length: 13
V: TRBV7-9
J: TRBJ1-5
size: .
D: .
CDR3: CASSRHLLQPQHF
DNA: TGTGCCAGCAGTCGGCATCTTTTGCAGCCCCAGCATTTT

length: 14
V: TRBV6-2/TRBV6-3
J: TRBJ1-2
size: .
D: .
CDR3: CASSYPPGMSGYTF
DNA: TGTGCCAGCAGTTATCCCCCAGGGATGAGTGGCTACACCTTC

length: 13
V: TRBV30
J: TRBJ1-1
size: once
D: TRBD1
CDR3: CASRGRGDIEAFF
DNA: TGTGCCTCTAGGGGGCGCGGAGACATTGAAGCTTTCTTT

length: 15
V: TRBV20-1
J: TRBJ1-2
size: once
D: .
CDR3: CSAHTTLGGLYGYTF
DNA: TGCAGTGCTCATACCACCCTCGGGGGGCTCTATGGCTACACCTTC

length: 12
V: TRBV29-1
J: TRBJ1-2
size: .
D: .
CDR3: CSVSQRNYGYTF
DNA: TGCAGCGTCTCTCAGCGGAACTATGGCTACACCTTC

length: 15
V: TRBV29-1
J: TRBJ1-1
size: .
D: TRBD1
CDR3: CSSAGTGGFGTEAFF
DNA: TGCAGCTCGGCCGGGACAGGGGGCTTTGGAACTGAAGCTTTCTTT

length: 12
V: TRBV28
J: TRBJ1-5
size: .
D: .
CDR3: CASTSRIQPQHF
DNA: TGTGCCAGCACCTCTCGGATACAGCCCCAGCATTTT

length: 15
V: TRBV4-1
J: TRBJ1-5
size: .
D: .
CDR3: CASSQVGGLGQPQHF
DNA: TGCGCCAGCAGCCAGGTAGGGGGATTGGGTCAGCCCCAGCATTTT

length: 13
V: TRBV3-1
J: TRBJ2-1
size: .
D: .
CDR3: CASSQETQVGPLF
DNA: TGTGCCAGCAGCCAAGAGACACAGGTTGGGCCGCTCTTC

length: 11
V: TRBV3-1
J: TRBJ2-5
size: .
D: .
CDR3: CASNSIGTQYF
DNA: TGTGCCAGCAACTCAATCGGGACCCAGTACTTC

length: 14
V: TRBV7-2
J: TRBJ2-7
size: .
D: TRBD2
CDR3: CASRTSGSSYEQYF
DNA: TGTGCCAGCAGGACTAGCGGATCCTCCTACGAGCAGTACTTC

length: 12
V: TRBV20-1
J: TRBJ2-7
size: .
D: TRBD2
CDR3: CSARGGRNEQYF
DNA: TGCAGTGCTAGAGGCGGGAGAAACGAGCAGTACTTC

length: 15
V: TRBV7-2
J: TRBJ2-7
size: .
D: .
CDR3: CATGHTGTRGNEQYF
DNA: TGTGCCACCGGGCATACCGGGACAAGAGGTAACGAGCAGTACTTC

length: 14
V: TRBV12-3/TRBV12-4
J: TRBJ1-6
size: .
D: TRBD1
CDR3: CASSLGQGSSPLHF
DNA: TGTGCCAGCAGTCTTGGACAGGGGAGCTCACCCCTCCACTTT

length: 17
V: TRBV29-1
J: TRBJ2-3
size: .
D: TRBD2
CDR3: CSVMRGTHSAGTDTQYF
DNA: TGCAGCGTCATGCGGGGGACCCACAGCGCCGGCACAGATACGCAGTATTTT

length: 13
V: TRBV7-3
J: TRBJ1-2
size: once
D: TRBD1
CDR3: CASSSDREAGYTF
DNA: TGTGCCAGCAGCTCAGACAGGGAAGCTGGCTACACCTTC

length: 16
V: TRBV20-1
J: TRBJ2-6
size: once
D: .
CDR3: CSAVRGPFSGANVLTF
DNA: TGCAGTGCTGTCCGGGGGCCTTTCTCTGGGGCCAACGTCCTGACTTTC

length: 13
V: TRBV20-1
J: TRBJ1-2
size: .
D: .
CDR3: CSARAGTNYGYTF
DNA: TGCAGTGCTAGAGCAGGGACTAACTATGGCTACACCTTC

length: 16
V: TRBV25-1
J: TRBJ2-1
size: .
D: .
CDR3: CASSAQTGSLRNEQFF
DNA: TGTGCCAGCAGTGCCCAAACTGGGTCTCTCAGGAATGAGCAGTTCTTC

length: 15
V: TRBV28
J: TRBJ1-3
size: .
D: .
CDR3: CASSFQGGSGNTIYF
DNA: TGTGCCAGCAGTTTCCAGGGAGGCTCTGGAAACACCATATATTTT

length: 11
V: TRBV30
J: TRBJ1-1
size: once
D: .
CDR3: CAWSRQGEAFF
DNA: TGTGCCTGGAGTAGGCAGGGGGAAGCTTTCTTT

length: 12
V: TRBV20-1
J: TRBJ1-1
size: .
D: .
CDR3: CSARVEGQAAFF
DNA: TGCAGTGCTAGAGTGGAAGGGCAAGCTGCTTTCTTT

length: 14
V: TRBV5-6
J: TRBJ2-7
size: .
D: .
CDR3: CASSHGRSLGKQYF
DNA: TGTGCCAGCAGCCACGGTAGGAGCCTCGGGAAGCAGTACTTC

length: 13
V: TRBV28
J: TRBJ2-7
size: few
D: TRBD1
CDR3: CASSLTGSYEQYF
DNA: TGTGCCAGCAGTCTGACAGGGTCCTACGAGCAGTACTTC

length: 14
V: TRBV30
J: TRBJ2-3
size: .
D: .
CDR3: CAWTEHLSTDTQYF
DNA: TGTGCCTGGACAGAACACCTTAGCACAGATACGCAGTATTTT

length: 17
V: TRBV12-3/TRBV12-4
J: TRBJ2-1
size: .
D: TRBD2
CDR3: CASSHSRRGTSGIEQFF
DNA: TGTGCCAGCAGCCACTCCCGAAGGGGGACTAGCGGTATTGAGCAGTTCTTC

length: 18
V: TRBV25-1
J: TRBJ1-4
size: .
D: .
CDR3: CASRPSRRSFGTNEKLFF
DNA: TGTGCCAGCCGGCCGTCCCGCAGGTCCTTTGGAACTAATGAAAAACTGTTTTTT

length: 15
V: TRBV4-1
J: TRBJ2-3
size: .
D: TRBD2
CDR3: CASSRGLAVLDTQYF
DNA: TGCGCCAGCAGCCGGGGACTAGCGGTACTAGATACGCAGTATTTT

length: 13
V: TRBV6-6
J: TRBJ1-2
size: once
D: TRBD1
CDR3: CASNRDRGYGYTF
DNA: TGTGCCAGCAATCGAGACAGGGGCTATGGCTACACCTTC

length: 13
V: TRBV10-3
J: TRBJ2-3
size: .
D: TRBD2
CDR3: CASKRGEVDTQYF
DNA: TGTGCCTCCAAGCGGGGGGAGGTAGATACGCAGTATTTT

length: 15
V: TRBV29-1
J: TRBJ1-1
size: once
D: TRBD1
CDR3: CSASWDGRGPSEAFF
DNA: TGCAGCGCCTCTTGGGACGGCAGGGGGCCCTCTGAAGCTTTCTTT

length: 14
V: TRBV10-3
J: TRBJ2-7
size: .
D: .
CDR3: CAISGVGQSYEQYF
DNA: TGTGCCATCAGTGGAGTCGGTCAGTCCTACGAGCAGTACTTC

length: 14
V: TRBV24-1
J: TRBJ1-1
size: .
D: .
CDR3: CATSRLRMNTEAFF
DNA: TGTGCCACCAGTCGCTTGCGGATGAACACTGAAGCTTTCTTT

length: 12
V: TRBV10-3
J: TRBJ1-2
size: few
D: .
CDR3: CAIMGRGYGYTF
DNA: TGTGCCATCATGGGCAGGGGCTATGGCTACACCTTC

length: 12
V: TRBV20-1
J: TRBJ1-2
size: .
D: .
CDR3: CSAPTGNYGYTF
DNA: TGCAGTGCCCCAACAGGGAACTATGGCTACACCTTC

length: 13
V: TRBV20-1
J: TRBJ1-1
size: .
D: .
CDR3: CSARPTGNTEAFF
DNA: TGCAGTGCTAGACCTACAGGGAACACTGAAGCTTTCTTT

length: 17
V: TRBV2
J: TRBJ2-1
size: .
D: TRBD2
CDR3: CASSDIRLAGTYNEQFF
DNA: TGTGCCAGCAGTGATATTAGACTAGCGGGGACCTACAATGAGCAGTTCTTC

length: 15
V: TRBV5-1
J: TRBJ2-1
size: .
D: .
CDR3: CASSLSGGTGNEQFF
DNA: TGCGCCAGCAGCTTGTCTGGCGGGACTGGGAATGAGCAGTTCTTC

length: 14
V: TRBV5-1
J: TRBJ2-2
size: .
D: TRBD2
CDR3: CASSSTSAAGELFF
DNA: TGCGCCAGCAGCTCGACTAGCGCGGCCGGGGAGCTGTTTTTT

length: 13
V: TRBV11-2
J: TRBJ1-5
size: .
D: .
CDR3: CASSPGVGQPQHF
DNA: TGTGCCAGCAGCCCGGGGGTCGGCCAGCCCCAGCATTTT

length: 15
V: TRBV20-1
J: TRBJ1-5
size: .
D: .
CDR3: CSARGGGGGNQPQHF
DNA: TGCAGTGCTAGAGGTGGGGGGGGAGGCAATCAGCCCCAGCATTTT

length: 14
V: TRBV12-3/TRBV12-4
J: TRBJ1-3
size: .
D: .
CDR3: CASSPGPSGNTIYF
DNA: TGTGCCAGCAGCCCGGGTCCCTCTGGAAACACCATATATTTT

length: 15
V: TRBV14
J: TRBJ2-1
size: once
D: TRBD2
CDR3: CASRSTSETYNEQFF
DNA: TGTGCCAGCAGATCAACTAGCGAAACCTACAATGAGCAGTTCTTC

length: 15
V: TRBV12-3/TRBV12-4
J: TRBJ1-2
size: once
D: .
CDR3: CASSLMRQTNYGYTF
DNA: TGTGCCAGCAGTTTAATGCGTCAGACAAACTATGGCTACACCTTC

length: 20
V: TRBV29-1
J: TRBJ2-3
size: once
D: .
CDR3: CSVQLTGTVAGTTSSYTQYF
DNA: TGCAGCGTTCAGCTGACCGGGACGGTGGCCGGGACCACCAGCTCGTATACGCAGTATTTT

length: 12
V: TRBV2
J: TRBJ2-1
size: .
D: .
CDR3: CASSEGVWEQFF
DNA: TGTGCCAGCAGTGAAGGTGTCTGGGAGCAGTTCTTC

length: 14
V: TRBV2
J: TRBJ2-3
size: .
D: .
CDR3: CASSRTGSTDTQYF
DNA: TGTGCCAGCAGTCGTACAGGGAGCACAGATACGCAGTATTTT

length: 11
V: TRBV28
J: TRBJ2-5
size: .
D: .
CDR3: CASSKRETQYF
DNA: TGTGCCAGCAGCAAAAGAGAGACCCAGTACTTC